The rows below give T cell receptor beta chains drawn from one sample of a study of early T cells in non-severe SARS-CoV-2 infection. TCRdb redid the calling of the 5' RACE reads with MiXCR, one entry per CDR3 protein. Among 20,000 to 30,000 distinct CDR3 sequences, 3.5% to 4.5% were seen once, and the ten largest hold 3.5% to 4.5%. The sample consisted of whole blood. These receptors originate from an adult who was a healthcare worker with PCR-confirmed SARS-CoV-2 infection or an uninfected control (not recorded which). The CDR3 runs from the conserved cysteine through the conserved F or W. Each record gives: D gene, V gene, clone size, J gene, CDR3 DNA, CDR3 protein. The D gene is left open where the match is weak. Size tells how often a clone was seen (once, few, many) or the class of an expanded clone, and some rows leave it out.

d_gene: .; v_gene: TRBV12-5; abundance: many; j_gene: TRBJ2-1; CDR3nt: TGTGCTAGTGGTTTGGGGACCATCGGTCCAGTCGGGGAGCAGTTCTTC; CDR3aa: CASGLGTIGPVGEQFF
d_gene: .; v_gene: TRBV20-1; abundance: many; j_gene: TRBJ2-5; CDR3nt: TGCAGTGCCCAAAAGGGGCTAGAAGAAGAGACCCAGTACTTC; CDR3aa: CSAQKGLEEETQYF
d_gene: .; v_gene: TRBV20-1; abundance: few; j_gene: TRBJ1-1; CDR3nt: TGCAGTGCTAGGGGGCGGAACACTGAAGCTTTCTTT; CDR3aa: CSARGRNTEAFF
d_gene: .; v_gene: TRBV20-1; abundance: many; j_gene: TRBJ1-2; CDR3nt: TGCAGTGTGTGGGCCGGAGGTGTCTATGGCTACACCTTC; CDR3aa: CSVWAGGVYGYTF
d_gene: .; v_gene: TRBV27; abundance: many; j_gene: TRBJ2-7; CDR3nt: TGTGCCAGGGTCTCGGGGGAGCAGTACTTC; CDR3aa: CARVSGEQYF
d_gene: TRBD2; v_gene: TRBV6-6; abundance: many; j_gene: TRBJ2-3; CDR3nt: TGTGCCAGCAGCGCGGGAGGGGATACGCAGTATTTT; CDR3aa: CASSAGGDTQYF
d_gene: .; v_gene: TRBV7-9; abundance: many; j_gene: TRBJ2-6; CDR3nt: TGTGCCAGCAGCTTACCAGCAGACCACACAACGAGCTCTGGGGCCAACGTCCTGACTTTC; CDR3aa: CASSLPADHTTSSGANVLTF
d_gene: .; v_gene: TRBV7-8; abundance: few; j_gene: TRBJ2-3; CDR3nt: TGTGCCAGCAGCCCCATCGATGGAGATACGCAGTATTTT; CDR3aa: CASSPIDGDTQYF
d_gene: TRBD2; v_gene: TRBV7-9; abundance: many; j_gene: TRBJ2-1; CDR3nt: TGTGCCAGCAGCCCAACCCAGGGTGGATCTAGCGGGAGTTCCTACAATGAGCAGTTCTTC; CDR3aa: CASSPTQGGSSGSSYNEQFF
d_gene: .; v_gene: TRBV27; abundance: .; j_gene: TRBJ2-7; CDR3nt: TGTGCCAGCAGCCAAAACAGACTAGCCTACGAGCAGTACTTC; CDR3aa: CASSQNRLAYEQYF
d_gene: .; v_gene: TRBV12-3/TRBV12-4; abundance: many; j_gene: TRBJ1-2; CDR3nt: TGTGCCAGCAGTTTTACCAGGGGCTATGGCTACACCTTC; CDR3aa: CASSFTRGYGYTF
d_gene: .; v_gene: TRBV20-1; abundance: many; j_gene: TRBJ2-3; CDR3nt: TGCAGTGCCAGCGGTGGGGGATGGGAGACAGATACGCAGTATTTT; CDR3aa: CSASGGGWETDTQYF
d_gene: TRBD1; v_gene: TRBV5-1; abundance: many; j_gene: TRBJ2-1; CDR3nt: TGCGCCAGCAGCTCCCCGACAGGGGGCTTTTCCTACAATGAGCAGTTCTTC; CDR3aa: CASSSPTGGFSYNEQFF
d_gene: .; v_gene: TRBV7-9; abundance: many; j_gene: TRBJ2-7; CDR3nt: TGTGCCAGCGCAGCGGGCCCCTACGAGCAGTACTTC; CDR3aa: CASAAGPYEQYF
d_gene: .; v_gene: TRBV12-3/TRBV12-4; abundance: many; j_gene: TRBJ2-1; CDR3nt: TGTGCCAGCAGTTCCCTCTCTAGCGTTATGGGGCCTTTGGATGAGCAGTTCTTC; CDR3aa: CASSSLSSVMGPLDEQFF
d_gene: .; v_gene: TRBV20-1; abundance: few; j_gene: TRBJ2-5; CDR3nt: TGCAGTGCCAAAGCAGTTCACAAAGAGACCCAGTACTTC; CDR3aa: CSAKAVHKETQYF
d_gene: .; v_gene: TRBV4-1; abundance: many; j_gene: TRBJ2-4; CDR3nt: TGCGCCAGCAGCCAAGTCTCAGACAGACTAGCCAAAAACATTCAGTACTTC; CDR3aa: CASSQVSDRLAKNIQYF
d_gene: .; v_gene: TRBV28; abundance: many; j_gene: TRBJ2-1; CDR3nt: TGTGCCAGCAGTCGGTATGGCTCCTACAATGAGCAGTTCTTC; CDR3aa: CASSRYGSYNEQFF
d_gene: .; v_gene: TRBV4-2; abundance: many; j_gene: TRBJ2-3; CDR3nt: TGTGCCAGCAGCCCCCTAGGAGGGGATACGCAGTATTTT; CDR3aa: CASSPLGGDTQYF
d_gene: .; v_gene: TRBV28; abundance: many; j_gene: TRBJ2-7; CDR3nt: TGTGCCAGCGGGGATGTTCCCAGCGAGCAGTACTTC; CDR3aa: CASGDVPSEQYF
d_gene: .; v_gene: TRBV4-1; abundance: many; j_gene: TRBJ2-1; CDR3nt: TGCGCCAGCAGCCAGGGTCTAGCTACTCCGAATGAGCAGTTCTTC; CDR3aa: CASSQGLATPNEQFF
d_gene: TRBD1; v_gene: TRBV12-3/TRBV12-4; abundance: many; j_gene: TRBJ2-3; CDR3nt: TGTGCCAGCACCGAAGGACAGGGAGTGAGAGATACGCAGTATTTT; CDR3aa: CASTEGQGVRDTQYF
d_gene: .; v_gene: TRBV6-5; abundance: many; j_gene: TRBJ1-3; CDR3nt: TGTGCCAGCAGTTACAGGTGGAGCTCTGGAAACACCATATATTTT; CDR3aa: CASSYRWSSGNTIYF
d_gene: .; v_gene: TRBV11-3; abundance: few; j_gene: TRBJ2-1; CDR3nt: TGTGCCAGCAGCGCGAACAGTAGGACCTCCTACAATGAGCAGTTCTTC; CDR3aa: CASSANSRTSYNEQFF
d_gene: TRBD2; v_gene: TRBV7-9; abundance: few; j_gene: TRBJ2-1; CDR3nt: TGTGCCAGCAGCAGGACTAGCGGGAGGGCCTTTCGTGAGCAGTTCTTC; CDR3aa: CASSRTSGRAFREQFF
d_gene: .; v_gene: TRBV27; abundance: many; j_gene: TRBJ2-1; CDR3nt: TGTGCCAGCAGTTTAGCTGGTTACAATGAGCAGTTCTTC; CDR3aa: CASSLAGYNEQFF
d_gene: .; v_gene: TRBV5-5; abundance: .; j_gene: TRBJ2-5; CDR3nt: TGTGCCAGCAGCGCCCAGCAAGGGGACCAAGAGACCCAGTACTTC; CDR3aa: CASSAQQGDQETQYF
d_gene: .; v_gene: TRBV10-2; abundance: many; j_gene: TRBJ2-2; CDR3nt: TGCGCCAGCAGTGAGTCGAGGAGTACTTTAGCCCACCCAATAGACACCGGGGAGCTGTTTTTT; CDR3aa: CASSESRSTLAHPIDTGELFF
d_gene: .; v_gene: TRBV6-2/TRBV6-3; abundance: many; j_gene: TRBJ2-7; CDR3nt: TGTGCCAGCAGTTACGACGGACCTCCCTACGAGCAGTACTTC; CDR3aa: CASSYDGPPYEQYF
d_gene: .; v_gene: TRBV12-5; abundance: many; j_gene: TRBJ2-7; CDR3nt: TGTGCTAGTGGTTTGGTACAGGATAGCGAGCAGTACTTC; CDR3aa: CASGLVQDSEQYF
d_gene: TRBD1; v_gene: TRBV12-3/TRBV12-4; abundance: many; j_gene: TRBJ2-7; CDR3nt: TGTGCCAGCAGTTTATCTGGTCAGGGGGCATCCTACGAGCAGTACTTC; CDR3aa: CASSLSGQGASYEQYF